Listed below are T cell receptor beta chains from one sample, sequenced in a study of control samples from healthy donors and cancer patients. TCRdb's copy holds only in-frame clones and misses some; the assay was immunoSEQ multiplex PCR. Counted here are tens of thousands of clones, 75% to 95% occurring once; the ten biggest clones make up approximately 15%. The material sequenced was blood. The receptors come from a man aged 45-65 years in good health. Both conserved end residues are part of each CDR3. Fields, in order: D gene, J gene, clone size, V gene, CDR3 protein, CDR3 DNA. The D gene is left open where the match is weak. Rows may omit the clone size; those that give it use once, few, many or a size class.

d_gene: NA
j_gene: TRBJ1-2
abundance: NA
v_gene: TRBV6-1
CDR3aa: CASSDFRDYGYTF
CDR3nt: TGTGCCAGCAGTGATTTTAGAGATTATGGCTACACCTTC

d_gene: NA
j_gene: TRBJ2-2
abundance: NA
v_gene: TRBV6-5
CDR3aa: CASKQTGANTGELFF
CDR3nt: TGTGCCAGCAAACAGACGGGCGCGAACACCGGGGAGCTGTTTTTT

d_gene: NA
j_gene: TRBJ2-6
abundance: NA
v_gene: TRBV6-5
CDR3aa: CASREVAGANVLTF
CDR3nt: TGTGCCAGCAGAGAGGTGGCTGGGGCCAACGTCCTGACTTTC

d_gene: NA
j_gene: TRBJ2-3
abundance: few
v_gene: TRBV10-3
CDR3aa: CAISEGVNTGFTTDTQYF
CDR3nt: TGTGCCATCAGTGAAGGAGTTAACACAGGCTTTACCACAGATACGCAGTATTTT

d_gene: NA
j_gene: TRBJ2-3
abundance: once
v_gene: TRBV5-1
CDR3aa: CASSPWGADTDTQYF
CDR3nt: TGCGCCAGCAGCCCCTGGGGGGCTGACACAGATACGCAGTATTTT

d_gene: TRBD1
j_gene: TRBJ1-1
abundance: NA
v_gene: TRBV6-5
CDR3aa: CASSLNRGNTEAFF
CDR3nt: TGTGCCAGCAGTTTGAACAGGGGTAACACTGAAGCTTTCTTT

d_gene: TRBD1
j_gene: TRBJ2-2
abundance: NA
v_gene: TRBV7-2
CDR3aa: CASSPDRGLYTGELFF
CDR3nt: TGTGCCAGCAGCCCCGACAGGGGGCTGTACACCGGGGAGCTGTTTTTT

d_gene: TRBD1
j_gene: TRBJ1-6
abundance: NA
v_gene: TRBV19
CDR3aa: CASKQGNTSPLHF
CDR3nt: TGTGCCAGTAAACAGGGGAATACTTCACCCCTCCACTTT

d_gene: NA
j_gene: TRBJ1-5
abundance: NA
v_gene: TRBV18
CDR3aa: CASSLDRSNQPQHF
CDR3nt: TGTGCCAGCTCCCTTGACAGAAGCAATCAGCCCCAGCATTTT

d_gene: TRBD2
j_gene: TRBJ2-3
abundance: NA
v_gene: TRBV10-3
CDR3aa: CAISHPTSGGFTDTQYF
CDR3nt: TGTGCCATCAGCCACCCCACTAGCGGGGGGTTCACAGATACGCAGTATTTT

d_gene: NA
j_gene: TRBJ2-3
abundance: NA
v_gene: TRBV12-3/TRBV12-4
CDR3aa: CASSITDTQYF
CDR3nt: TGTGCCAGCAGCATCACAGATACGCAGTATTTT